These 14 T cell receptor beta chains were all obtained from the same sample, sequenced in a study of T-cell memory formation after mild COVID-19. TCRdb re-called the 5' RACE reads with MiXCR, one entry per CDR3 protein. The sample has 60,000 to 65,000 distinct CDR3 sequences; about a tenth are singletons. Material: PBMCs or a T cell subset sorted from them (not recorded which). The receptors were gathered from a young man who had mild COVID-19 (a few samples of this study predate the infection). Cell type and time point are not known.

This clonotype was found many times. V gene TRBV7-3 combines with J gene TRBJ2-1; 7 nucleotides line up with TRBD1. Germline CDR1 is SGHTA and CDR2 is FQGTGA. This CDR3 is built from 14 residues. With V trimmed by 6 bases and J by 3 bases, 5 bases remained unmatched. The CDR3 is CASSTGANYNEQFF. In nucleotides, the CDR3 is TGTGCCAGCAGTACAGGGGCAAACTACAATGAGCAGTTCTTC.

The chain combines TRBV11-2 with TRBJ2-7; tentative D call: TRBD1 (6 bases). Per germline, CDR1 SGHAT and CDR2 FQNNGV. The CDR3 totals 12 residues. With 6 bases removed from V and 6 bases from J, the gap between germline ends came to 12 bases. The CDR3 DNA follows: TGTGCCAGCAGTCCAACAGGGCTCGAGCAGTACTTC. It specifies CASSPTGLEQYF.

This clonotype was counted only a few times. The CDR3 nucleotides are TGTGCCAGCAGCTTAGCGGGGACAGATAATCAGCCCCAGCATTTT. This translates into CASSLAGTDNQPQHF. The chain carries TRBV7-9 and TRBJ1-5, with TRBD1 matching 7 bases. Germline CDR1 reads SEHNR; CDR2 reads FQNEAQ (reference sequence). The CDR3 sequence is 15 residues long. V was pared by 0 bases and J by 4 bases, with 3 bases of the junction left unmatched.

This chain links TRBV6-2 or TRBV6-3 with TRBJ2-5; no definite D call. The CDR3 is 13 residues long. V was clipped by 4 bases and J by 1 base, with 7 bases between them. Per germline, CDR1 MNHEY and CDR2 SVGEGT. The CDR3 nucleotides read TGTGCCAGCAGTTTGACACGCCAAGAGACCCAGTACTTC. Encoded protein: CASSLTRQETQYF.

The CDR3 nucleotides read TGTGCCAGCAGTGCACAGGGTCAGGGCTACACCTTC. Its translation: CASSAQGQGYTF. The chain employs TRBV6-6 and TRBJ1-2; a weak D match, TRBD1 (6 bases). Trimming removed 5 bases from V and 8 bases from J, with 12 bases in between. This CDR3 contains 12 residues. CDR1 MNHNY and CDR2 SVGAGI come from the germline V gene (reference sequence).

This clonotype has a count of ten or more. A read error may account for a junction end that differs from germline. V is TRBV10-3 and J is TRBJ2-3, with 9 nucleotides matching TRBD2. The CDR3 totals 15 residues. CDR1 is ENHRY and CDR2 is SYGVKD in the germline V gene. The CDR3: CAISNLAGPTYTQYF. As DNA, the CDR3 is TGTGCCATCAGTAACCTAGCGGGACCCACATATACGCAGTATTTT.

This clonotype was found a few times. The CDR3, as DNA: TGCAGTGCTCGGGTCGGGACAGGGGAGACCCAGTACTTC. Its translation is CSARVGTGETQYF. The chain employs TRBV20-1 and TRBJ2-5, with TRBD1 identical over 9 bases. Germline CDR1 DFQATT, CDR2 SNEGSKA (reference sequence). The CDR3 extends over 13 amino acids. V lost 5 bases, J lost 5 bases, and 6 bases stayed unmatched.

This chain links TRBV24-1 with TRBJ1-5; 9 bases map to TRBD1. Germline trimming cut 4 bases from V and 1 base from J; bases unmatched to any gene: 4. The germline CDR1 and CDR2 sequences are KGHDR and SFDVKD. The CDR3 loop spans 16 amino acids. CDR3: CATSEGQGGSNQPQHF. In DNA form, the CDR3 reads TGTGCCACCAGTGAGGGACAGGGAGGGAGCAATCAGCCCCAGCATTTT.

The CDR3 is CASSQTGTGSGYNSPLHF. The CDR3 DNA reads as TGTGCCAGCAGCCAGACCGGGACAGGGTCCGGTTATAATTCACCCCTCCACTTT. The V gene is TRBV7-2, the J gene TRBJ1-6; 9 bases match TRBD1. The CDR3 is 18 residues long. Losses at the gene ends were 5 bases for V and 4 bases for J; bases not matched to a gene: 12. CDR1 is SGHTA, CDR2 FQGNSA, per germline.

This clonotype has just a few counts. The chain employs TRBV6-5 and TRBJ2-1; possible D gene TRBD1, 5 bases. The CDR3 spans 14 residues. The ends were cut back, 5 bases at V and 0 bases at J, with 8 bases in the middle. Germline CDR1 reads MNHEY; CDR2 reads SVGAGI. The CDR3 here is CASSKGSSYNEQFF. DNA for the CDR3: TGTGCCAGCAGTAAGGGGTCCTCCTACAATGAGCAGTTCTTC.

The sample holds a few counts of this clonotype. The V call is TRBV7-2, the J call TRBJ1-2; D remains unclear. V was cut by 4 bases and J by 4 bases, with 16 bases left in between. Germline V CDR1 and CDR2: SGHTA, FQGNSA. CDR3 length: 15 residues. This CDR3 is CASSSRMAALYGYTF. The CDR3 DNA is TGTGCCAGCAGCTCTCGAATGGCGGCGCTCTATGGCTACACCTTC.

This chain connects TRBV4-3 to TRBJ2-1; 9 nucleotides match TRBD1. The junction had 9 bases not matched to a gene; V was cut back by 2 bases and J by 4 bases. Germline CDR1 reads LGHNA; CDR2 reads YSLEER. There are 17 residues in the CDR3. In DNA, the CDR3 is TGCGCCAGCAGCCAATTACCCGGGACAGGGATTTACAATGAGCAGTTCTTC. Translated, it gives CASSQLPGTGIYNEQFF.

This clonotype was recorded many times. The V call is TRBV7-2, the J call TRBJ2-5; no reliable D call. This CDR3 is built from 13 residues. Germline CDR1 and CDR2: SGHTA and FQGNSA. Trimming cost V 1 base and J 1 base, with 4 bases left between them. CDR3 loop: CASSLEPQETQYF. The CDR3 nucleotides are TGTGCCAGCAGCTTAGAGCCCCAAGAGACCCAGTACTTC.

This clonotype was detected a few times. V gene TRBV5-1 combines with J gene TRBJ2-1; D unresolved. Trimming took off 3 bases at V and 3 bases at J, with 13 bases between the two ends. Germline V gene lookup returns CDR1 SGHRS and CDR2 YFSETQ. This CDR3 spans 15 amino acids. The CDR3 sequence: CASSSLLSSYNEQFF. The CDR3 coding sequence is TGCGCCAGCAGCTCGCTCCTGTCCAGCTACAATGAGCAGTTCTTC.